This entry lists 6 T cell receptor beta chains sequenced from one sample in a study of cytomegalovirus exposure and HLA in healthy donors. Produced via immunoSEQ multiplex PCR; TCRdb's table is partial and in-frame only. The table records 150,000 or so clones, around 88% of them present only once. The sequencing sample was made of PBMCs. These receptors were taken from a man aged 18 to 30 in good health and CMV-seropositive.

The rearrangement links TRBV7-9 to TRBJ2-7; D is unclear. This CDR3 comprises 11 residues. V dropped 5 bases and J dropped 3 bases, with 5 bases sitting between them. Germline V gene data show CDR1 as SEHNR and CDR2 as FQNEAQ (reference sequence). CDR3 DNA sequence: TGTGCCAGCAGCCCCATCTACGAGCAGTACTTC. It codes for CASSPIYEQYF.

The chain links TRBV7-3 to TRBJ1-6; D is ambiguous. The V end lost 2 bases, the J end lost 3 bases, and 8 bases lay between the germline ends. The germline V gene has CDR1 SGHTA and CDR2 FQGTGA. CDR3 length: 15 amino acids. CDR3 DNA sequence: TGTGCCAGCAGCTTACTGGCACACTATAATTCACCCCTCCACTTT. It yields the protein CASSLLAHYNSPLHF. Together with reference TRBV7-3 and TRBJ1-6, the CDR3 gives the full variable domain: GAGVSQTPSNKVTEKGKYVELRCDPISGHTALYWYRQSLGQGPEFLIYFQGTGAADDSGLPNDRFFAVRPEGSVSTLKIQRTERGDSAVYLCASSLLAHYNSPLHFGNGTRLTVT.

The CDR3 bases are TGTGCCAGTCAACGTAGTCCCTACCTTTATGGCTACACCTTC. It translates to CASQRSPYLYGYTF. The rearrangement links TRBV19 to TRBJ1-2; D gene uncertain. The germline gives CDR1 LNHDA, CDR2 SQIVND (reference sequence). This CDR3 comprises 14 residues. V lost 8 bases and J 5 bases, leaving 18 bases between the germline ends.

J is TRBJ2-7 and V is TRBV6-1, with D possibly matching TRBD1 (6 bases). Between the trimmed V and J ends, which lost 7 bases and 6 bases, there was a span of 16 bases. The CDR3 is made up of 13 amino acids. The germline V gene has CDR1 MNHNS and CDR2 SASEGT. The CDR3 here is CASTSGDFGEQYF. CDR3 bases: TGTGCCAGCACTTCAGGGGATTTCGGCGAGCAGTACTTC.

CDR3 protein: CASSPAGLNYGYTF. In DNA form, the CDR3 reads TGTGCCAGCAGTCCCGCAGGTCTTAACTATGGCTACACCTTC. This chain joins TRBV25-1 and TRBJ1-2; D not resolved. The CDR3 is 14 amino acids. Trimming pared 5 bases from V and 1 base from J, leaving 11 bases between. Per germline, CDR1 MGHDK and CDR2 SYGVNS.

The chain links TRBV5-1 to TRBJ2-7; 7 bases match TRBD1. This CDR3 contains 14 residues. From germline, CDR1 is SGHRS and CDR2 YFSETQ. With V trimmed by 0 bases and J by 5 bases, 5 bases remained unmatched. As DNA, the CDR3 is TGCGCCAGCAGCTTGGTGGTTACAGGGGACGAGCAGTACTTC. Its protein product is CASSLVVTGDEQYF.